This T cell receptor beta chain was found in a study of blood T cell repertoires in COVID-19. Study at large: Sites across the United States, Italy and Spain contributed samples from acute and convalescent COVID-19.

In the authors' methods: Reference gene primers were amplified, and this amplification served to estimate nucleated cell counts. Repertoires were generated with immunoSEQ multiplex PCR, while TCRdb's copy carries only in-frame clones and drops some. V and J calls and clone size are given by that table; D and trimming were obtained from the DNA. The top ten clones hold 13% to 15% of a sample with approximately 30,000 clones, about 85% of them seen once. V shed 2 bases and J 9 bases; nucleotides not matched to a gene: 14. Germline lookup yields CDR1 LGHDT and CDR2 YNNKEL (reference sequence). The CDR3 sequence is 17 residues long.

The rearrangement joins TRBV3-1 (or the pseudogene TRBV3-2) to TRBJ2-1; 9 bases fit TRBD2. The clonotype originates from a human donor with acute or convalescent COVID-19. The donor label of this sample is uncertain. Input material: peripheral blood. The DNA of the CDR3 is TGTGCCAGCAGCCAACCCCTGGGGGCGGGGGGGCTCGGTGAGCAGTTCTTC. Residues: CASSQPLGAGGLGEQFF.